This passage covers 5 T cell receptor beta chains from one sample sequenced in a study of CD8 T cells in Susac syndrome. cDNA came from approximately 0.5 to 1 ug RNA primed by random hexamers. TCRdb reprocessed the immunoSEQ multiplex PCR reads via MiXCR and lists one record per CDR3 protein. The sample consists of about 300,000 distinct CDR3 sequences, under 95% of them appearing once. The sequenced sample was CD4+ T cells from PBMCs. Receptors originate from a human donor with multiple sclerosis.

The chain combines TRBV20-1 with TRBJ1-5; TRBD1 agrees at 7 bases. CDR1 is DFQATT and CDR2 is SNEGSKA in the germline V gene (reference sequence). This CDR3 region has 14 residues. V shed 0 bases, J shed 6 bases, and the junction held 5 bases outside the gene matches. As DNA, the CDR3 is TGCAGTGCTAGAGACCTTACAGGGGTTCAGCCCCAGCATTTT. Protein sequence: CSARDLTGVQPQHF.

This chain connects TRBV20-1 to TRBJ2-5; perhaps TRBD2 as D (6 bases). Trimming took 7 bases from V and 5 from J, leaving 20 bases between them. The CDR3 length is 14 residues. Germline-derived CDR1 and CDR2 are DFQATT and SNEGSKA (reference sequence). DNA of the CDR3: TGCAGTGTTGTAGGGAGGAGGGGTATCGAGACCCAGTACTTC. Amino acids: CSVVGRRGIETQYF.

This chain connects TRBV7-9 to TRBJ2-7; D remains ambiguous. The germline CDR1 and CDR2 sequences are SEHNR and FQNEAQ (reference sequence). V was trimmed by 3 bases and J by 2 bases, leaving 14 bases between them. CDR3 length equals 15 residues. The CDR3 DNA reads as TGTGCCAGCAGCTTCAGACCGGAAACGGCCTACGAGCAGTACTTC. Translation gives CASSFRPETAYEQYF.

J is TRBJ1-1 and V is TRBV11-2; 7 nucleotides align to TRBD1. This CDR3 contains 15 residues. The junction had 6 bases not matched to a gene; V was cut back by 1 base and J by 4 bases. The germline CDR1 and CDR2 sequences are SGHAT and FQNNGV. This CDR3 reads CASSLAGGPGTEAFF. Written as DNA, the CDR3 is TGTGCCAGCAGCTTAGCAGGGGGTCCGGGCACTGAAGCTTTCTTT.

The chain combines TRBV29-1 with TRBJ2-3; 11 nucleotides align to TRBD2. This CDR3 is 17 amino acids long. Germline loops: CDR1 SQVTM, CDR2 ANQGSEA. Trimming took 4 bases from V and 2 from J; bases not matched to a gene: 11. This CDR3 reads CSVGSYLAGGITDTQYF. The CDR3 DNA is TGCAGCGTTGGGTCTTACCTAGCGGGAGGCATCACAGATACGCAGTATTTT.